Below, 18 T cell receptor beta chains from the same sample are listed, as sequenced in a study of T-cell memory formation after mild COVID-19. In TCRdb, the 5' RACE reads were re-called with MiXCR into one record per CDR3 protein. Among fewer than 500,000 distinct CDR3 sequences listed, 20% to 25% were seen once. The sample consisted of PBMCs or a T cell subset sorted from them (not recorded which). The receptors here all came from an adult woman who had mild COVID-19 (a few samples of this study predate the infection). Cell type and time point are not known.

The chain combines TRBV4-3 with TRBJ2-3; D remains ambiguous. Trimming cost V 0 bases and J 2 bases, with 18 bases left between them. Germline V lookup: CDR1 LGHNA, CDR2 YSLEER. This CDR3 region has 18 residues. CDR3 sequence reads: CASSQDRRRTRFTDTQYF. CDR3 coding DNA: TGCGCCAGCAGCCAAGATAGGCGAAGGACCCGCTTCACAGATACGCAGTATTTT.

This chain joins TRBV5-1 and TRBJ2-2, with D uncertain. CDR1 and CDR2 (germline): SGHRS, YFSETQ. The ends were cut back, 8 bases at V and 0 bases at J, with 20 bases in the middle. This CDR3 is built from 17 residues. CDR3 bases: TGCGCCAGTAGAAGCGAGAAGCACCTTACGAACACCGGGGAGCTGTTTTTT. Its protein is CASRSEKHLTNTGELFF. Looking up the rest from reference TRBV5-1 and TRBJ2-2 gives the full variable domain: KAGVTQTPRYLIKTRGQQVTLSCSPISGHRSVSWYQQTPGQGLQFLFEYFSETQRNKGNFPGRFSGRQFSNSRSEMNVSTLELGDSALYLCASRSEKHLTNTGELFFGEGSRLTVL.

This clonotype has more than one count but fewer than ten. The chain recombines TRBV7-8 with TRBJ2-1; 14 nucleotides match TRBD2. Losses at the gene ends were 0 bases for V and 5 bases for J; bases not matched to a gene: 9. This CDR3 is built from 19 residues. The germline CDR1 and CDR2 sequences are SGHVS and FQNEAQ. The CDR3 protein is CASSLAHSGGLAGDNEQFF. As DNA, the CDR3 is TGTGCCAGCAGCTTAGCACATAGCGGGGGACTAGCGGGGGACAATGAGCAGTTCTTC.

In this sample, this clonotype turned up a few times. The CDR3: CASSQRDGTYEQYF. As DNA, the CDR3 is TGCGCCAGCAGCCAACGAGACGGAACCTACGAGCAGTACTTC. The chain carries TRBV4-1 and TRBJ2-7; D not resolved. CDR3 length: 14 residues. Germline-derived CDR1 and CDR2 are MGHRA and YSYEKL. V was clipped by 2 bases and J by 2 bases, with 10 bases between them.

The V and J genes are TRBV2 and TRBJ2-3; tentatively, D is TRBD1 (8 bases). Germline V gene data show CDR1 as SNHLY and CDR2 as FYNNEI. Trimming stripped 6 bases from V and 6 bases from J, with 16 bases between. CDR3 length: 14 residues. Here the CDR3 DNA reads TGTGCCAGCAGCCTAACAGGGGGAGGGGATACGCAGTATTTT. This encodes CASSLTGGGDTQYF.

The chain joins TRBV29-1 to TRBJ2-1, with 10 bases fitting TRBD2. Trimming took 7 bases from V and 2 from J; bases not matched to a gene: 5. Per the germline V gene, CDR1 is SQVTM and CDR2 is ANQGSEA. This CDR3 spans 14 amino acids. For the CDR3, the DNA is TGCAGCGCTGGGACTAGCGAGACCTACAATGAGCAGTTCTTC. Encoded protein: CSAGTSETYNEQFF.

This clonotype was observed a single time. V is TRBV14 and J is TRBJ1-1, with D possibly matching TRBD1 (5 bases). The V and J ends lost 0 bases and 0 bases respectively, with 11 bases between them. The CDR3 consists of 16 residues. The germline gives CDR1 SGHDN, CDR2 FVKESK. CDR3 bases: TGTGCCAGCAGCCAAGACTGGGGACGGCTGAACACTGAAGCTTTCTTT. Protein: CASSQDWGRLNTEAFF.

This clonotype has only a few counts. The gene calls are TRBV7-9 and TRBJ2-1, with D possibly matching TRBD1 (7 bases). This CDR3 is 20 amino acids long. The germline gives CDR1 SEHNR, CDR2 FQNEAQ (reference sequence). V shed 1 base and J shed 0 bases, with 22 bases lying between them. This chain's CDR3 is CASSLVHQEEGASSYNEQFF. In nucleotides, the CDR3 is TGTGCCAGCAGCTTAGTTCACCAAGAGGAGGGGGCTAGCTCCTACAATGAGCAGTTCTTC.

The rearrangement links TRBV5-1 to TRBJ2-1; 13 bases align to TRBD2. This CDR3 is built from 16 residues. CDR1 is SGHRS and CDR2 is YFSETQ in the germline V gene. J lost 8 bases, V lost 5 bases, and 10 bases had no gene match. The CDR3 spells CASRPTSGGAVYEQFF. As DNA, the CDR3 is TGCGCCAGCAGACCTACTAGCGGGGGGGCCGTCTATGAGCAGTTCTTC.

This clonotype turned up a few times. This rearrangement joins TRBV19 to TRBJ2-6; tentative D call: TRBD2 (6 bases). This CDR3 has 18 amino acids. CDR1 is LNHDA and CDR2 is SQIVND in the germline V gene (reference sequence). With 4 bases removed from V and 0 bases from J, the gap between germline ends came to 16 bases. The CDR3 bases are TGTGCCAGTAGTAAAAAGGGACTTTTAATCTCTGGGGCCAACGTCCTGACTTTC. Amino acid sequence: CASSKKGLLISGANVLTF.

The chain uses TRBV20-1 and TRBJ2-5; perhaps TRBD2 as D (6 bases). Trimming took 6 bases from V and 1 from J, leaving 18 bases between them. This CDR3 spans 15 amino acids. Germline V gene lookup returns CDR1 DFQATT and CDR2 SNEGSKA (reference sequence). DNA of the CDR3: TGCAGTGCGGCCCCCGGGGGAGCGGCCCAAGAGACCCAGTACTTC. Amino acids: CSAAPGGAAQETQYF.

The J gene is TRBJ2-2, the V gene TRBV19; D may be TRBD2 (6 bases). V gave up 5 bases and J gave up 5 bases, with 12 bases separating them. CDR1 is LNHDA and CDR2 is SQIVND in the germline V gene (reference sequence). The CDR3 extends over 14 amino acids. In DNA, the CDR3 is TGTGCCAGTAGTCCGACGACTAGGACCGGGGAGCTGTTTTTT. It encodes CASSPTTRTGELFF.

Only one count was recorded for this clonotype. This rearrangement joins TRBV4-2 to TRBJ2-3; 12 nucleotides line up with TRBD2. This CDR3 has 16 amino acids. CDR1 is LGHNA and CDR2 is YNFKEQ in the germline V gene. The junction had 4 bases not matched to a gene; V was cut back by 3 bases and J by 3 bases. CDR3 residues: CASSQGTSGFTDTQYF. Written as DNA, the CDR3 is TGTGCCAGCAGCCAGGGGACTAGCGGGTTTACAGATACGCAGTATTTT.

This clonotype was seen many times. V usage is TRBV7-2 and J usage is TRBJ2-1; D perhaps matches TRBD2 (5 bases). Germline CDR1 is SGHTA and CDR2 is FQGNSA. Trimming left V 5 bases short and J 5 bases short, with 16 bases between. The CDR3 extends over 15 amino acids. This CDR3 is CASSLPRGSHNEQFF. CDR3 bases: TGTGCCAGCAGCCTCCCCCGAGGGAGCCACAATGAGCAGTTCTTC.

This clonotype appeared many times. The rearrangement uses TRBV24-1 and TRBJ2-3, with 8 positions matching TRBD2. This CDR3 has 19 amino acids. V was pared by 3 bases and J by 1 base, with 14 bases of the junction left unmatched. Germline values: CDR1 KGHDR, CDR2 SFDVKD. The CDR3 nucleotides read TGTGCCACCAGTGATCCGACATATGCTTTGGGACTAGGCACAGATACGCAGTATTTT. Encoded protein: CATSDPTYALGLGTDTQYF.

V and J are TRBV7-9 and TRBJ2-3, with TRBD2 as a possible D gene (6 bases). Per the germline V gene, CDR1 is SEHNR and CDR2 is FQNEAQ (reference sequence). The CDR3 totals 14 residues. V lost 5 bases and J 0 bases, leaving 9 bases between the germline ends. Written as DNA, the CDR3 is TGTGCCAGCAGCCCGGGGGTTAGCACAGATACGCAGTATTTT. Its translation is CASSPGVSTDTQYF.

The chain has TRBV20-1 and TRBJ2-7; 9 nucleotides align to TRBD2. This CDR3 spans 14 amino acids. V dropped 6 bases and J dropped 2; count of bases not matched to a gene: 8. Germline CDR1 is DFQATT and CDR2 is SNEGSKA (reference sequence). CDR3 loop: CSAQTSGRAYEQYF. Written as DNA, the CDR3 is TGCAGTGCACAGACTAGCGGCCGAGCCTACGAGCAGTACTTC.

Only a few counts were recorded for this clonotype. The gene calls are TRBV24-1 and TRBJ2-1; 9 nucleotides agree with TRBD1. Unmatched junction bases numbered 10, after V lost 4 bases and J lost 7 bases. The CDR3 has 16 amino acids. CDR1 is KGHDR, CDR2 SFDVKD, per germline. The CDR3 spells CATSDPLVGQGNEQFF. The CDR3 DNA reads TGTGCCACCAGTGACCCCCTCGTGGGACAGGGAAATGAGCAGTTCTTC.